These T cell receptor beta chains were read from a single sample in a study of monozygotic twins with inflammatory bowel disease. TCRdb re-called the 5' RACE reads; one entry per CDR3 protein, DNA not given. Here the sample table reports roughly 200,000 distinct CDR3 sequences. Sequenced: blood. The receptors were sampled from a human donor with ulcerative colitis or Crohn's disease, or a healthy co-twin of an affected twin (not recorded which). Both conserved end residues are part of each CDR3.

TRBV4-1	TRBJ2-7	CASIQEYEQYF
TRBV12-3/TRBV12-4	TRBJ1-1	CATSPTGGLEAFF
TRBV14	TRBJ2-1	CASSQTLGSSYNEQFF
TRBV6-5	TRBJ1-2	CASSYEQNYGYTF
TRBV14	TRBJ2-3	CASSPSQFLAGSADTQYF
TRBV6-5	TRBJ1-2	CASIFSGTGEEGYTF
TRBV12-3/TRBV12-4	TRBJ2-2	CASTSASGRLTGELFF
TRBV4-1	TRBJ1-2	CASSQDLSTFNYGYTF
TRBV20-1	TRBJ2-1	CSANLAGGSSYNEQFF
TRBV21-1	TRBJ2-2	CASSKVFTRDTGRGTGELFF
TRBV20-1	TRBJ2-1	CSANDWGLAADNEQFF
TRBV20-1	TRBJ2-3	CSAKGDTDTQYF
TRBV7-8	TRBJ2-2	CASSLSQNTGELFF
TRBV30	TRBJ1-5	CAWNPPWSNQPQHF
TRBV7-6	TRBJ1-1	CASSLAPAGMNTEAFF
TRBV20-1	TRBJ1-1	CSARGDSQNTEAFF
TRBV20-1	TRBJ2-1	CSARLLAGGPGEQFF
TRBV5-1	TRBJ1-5	CASSLTGDSNQPQHF
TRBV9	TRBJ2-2	CASTAGWTGELFF
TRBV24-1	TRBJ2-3	CATSVSATDTQYF
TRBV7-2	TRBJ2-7	CASSLETYEQYF
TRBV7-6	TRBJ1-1	CASSLAQGRLNTEAFF
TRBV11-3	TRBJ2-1	CASSHRGGSSEQFF
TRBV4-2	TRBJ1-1	CASTFGPGTEAFF
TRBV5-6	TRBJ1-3	CASSLGRTFLKLSGNTIYF
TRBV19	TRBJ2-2	CASSIKAHRTGELFF
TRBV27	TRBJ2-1	CASSLAGYYNEQFF
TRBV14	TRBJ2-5	CASSQGGGASIETQYF
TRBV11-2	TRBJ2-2	CASSFGTSGKRAGELFF
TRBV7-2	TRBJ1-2	CASSLGGAYYGYTF
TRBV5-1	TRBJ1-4	CASSLGGSGQQYPVKLFF
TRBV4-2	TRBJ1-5	CASSQDDQPQHF
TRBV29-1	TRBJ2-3	CSVEHLTRGHGEADTQYF
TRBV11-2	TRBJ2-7	CASSPTGTSSYEQYF
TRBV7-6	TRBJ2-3	CASSLAAGGAGITDTQYF
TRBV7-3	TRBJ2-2	CASSSGRGTGELFF
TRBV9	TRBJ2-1	CASSATGNEQFF
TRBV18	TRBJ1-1	CASSGTGVEAFF
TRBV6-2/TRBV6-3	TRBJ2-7	CASSWDFYEQYF
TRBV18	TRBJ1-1	CASSPNVNTEAFF
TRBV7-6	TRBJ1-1	CASSSKPGTKNTEAFF
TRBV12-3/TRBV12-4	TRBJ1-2	CASSLAGTGGGYTF
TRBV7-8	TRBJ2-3	CASSLLAKGTDTQYF
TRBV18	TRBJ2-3	CASSSYSRATDTQYF
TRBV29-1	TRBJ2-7	CSVGYGYEQYF
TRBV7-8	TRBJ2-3	CASSLAVGTSYTDTQYF
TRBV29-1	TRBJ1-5	CSVAGTANQPQHF
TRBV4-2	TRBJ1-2	CASSQTRQGKSGGYTF
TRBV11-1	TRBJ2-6	CASSFYDRLRSGANVLTF
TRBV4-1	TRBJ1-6	CASSPAGTGSSPLHF
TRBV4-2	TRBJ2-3	CASSQDLYRGPDTQYF
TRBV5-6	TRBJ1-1	CASSWGTGWTTEAFF
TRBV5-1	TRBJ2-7	CASSLGQGAVYEQYF
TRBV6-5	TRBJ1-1	CASSLSLRVGTEAFF
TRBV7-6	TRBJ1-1	CASSPGLTGTEAFF
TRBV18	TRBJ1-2	CASSPTENYGYTF
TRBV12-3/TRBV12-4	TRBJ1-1	CASGAQTALLEAFF
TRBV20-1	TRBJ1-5	CSAHQGDQPQHF
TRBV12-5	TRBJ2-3	CASGLVKGAWITHYF